The rows below give T cell receptor beta chains drawn from one sample of a study of radiotherapy plus CTLA-4 blockade in lung cancer. Using immunoSEQ multiplex PCR, the repertoire was profiled, and TCRdb retains in-frame clones only, with some absent. The top ten clones hold around 0.8% of a sample with 60,000 to 85,000 clones, around 87% of them seen once. The starting material was peripheral blood, obtained from a patient treated with radiotherapy plus ipilimumab. These receptor sequences come from a human donor with non-small cell lung cancer who had stable disease on radiotherapy plus ipilimumab. The CDR3 runs from the conserved cysteine through the conserved F or W. A D gene is named only where the DNA matches it firmly. The listing skips clone size in some rows; elsewhere it reads once, few, many or a size class.

d_gene | j_gene | abundance | v_gene | CDR3aa | CDR3nt
TRBD2 | TRBJ2-2 | NA | TRBV5-1 | CASTGGANTGELFF | TGCGCCAGCACCGGGGGGGCGAACACCGGGGAGCTGTTTTTT
TRBD2 | TRBJ2-7 | NA | TRBV11-3 | CASSSSGEAYEQYF | TGTGCCAGCAGCTCTAGCGGGGAAGCCTACGAGCAGTACTTC
TRBD1 | TRBJ1-1 | NA | TRBV28 | CASSTARQGRTEAFF | TGTGCCAGCAGTACAGCAAGACAGGGACGGACTGAAGCTTTCTTT
TRBD2 | TRBJ2-7 | few | TRBV27 | CASSLRGGAYEQYF | TGTGCCAGCAGTTTACGGGGGGGGGCCTACGAGCAGTACTTC
NA | TRBJ2-7 | NA | TRBV9 | CASSASGAAHYGQYF | TGTGCCAGCAGCGCCTCAGGGGCCGCCCACTACGGGCAGTACTTC
NA | TRBJ2-1 | NA | TRBV5-1 | CASSLETGRYNEQFF | TGCGCCAGCAGCTTGGAAACCGGGCGCTACAATGAGCAGTTCTTC
NA | TRBJ1-1 | NA | TRBV18 | CASSPSYVGNTEAFF | TGTGCCAGCTCACCCTCTTACGTCGGGAACACTGAAGCTTTCTTT
NA | TRBJ2-3 | NA | TRBV6-5 | CASSYGVASTDTQYF | TGTGCCAGCAGTTACGGGGTAGCTAGCACAGATACGCAGTATTTT
NA | TRBJ1-5 | NA | TRBV6-1 | CASSLTGLSNQPQHF | TGTGCCAGCAGTTTAACGGGATTAAGCAATCAGCCCCAGCATTTT
NA | TRBJ1-3 | NA | TRBV7-3 | CASSSQGGNTIYF | TGTGCCAGCAGCTCGCAGGGAGGAAACACCATATATTTT
NA | TRBJ2-2 | NA | TRBV9 | CASTPRAQEYGELFF | TGTGCCAGCACCCCGAGGGCCCAGGAGTACGGGGAGCTGTTTTTT
NA | TRBJ2-1 | NA | TRBV1 | CTSSQVPSGDNEQFF | TGCACCAGCAGCCAAGTGCCTAGCGGGGACAATGAGCAGTTCTTC
NA | TRBJ2-7 | NA | TRBV5-4 | CASRKDRVSSYEQYF | TGTGCCAGCAGGAAGGACAGAGTGAGCTCCTACGAGCAGTACTTC
TRBD1 | TRBJ2-7 | once | TRBV5-1 | CASSPGQGVHEQYF | TGCGCCAGCAGCCCTGGACAGGGGGTCCACGAGCAGTACTTC
TRBD2 | TRBJ2-5 | NA | TRBV7-3 | CASSTGGRETQYF | TGTGCCAGCAGTACGGGGGGGAGAGAGACCCAGTACTTC
NA | TRBJ1-2 | NA | TRBV29-1 | CSVPKQGLEGYTF | TGCAGCGTCCCTAAACAGGGTTTGGAGGGCTACACCTTC
NA | TRBJ1-2 | NA | TRBV6-5 | CASRQGAGEASGYTF | TGTGCCAGCAGGCAAGGGGCAGGGGAAGCCTCTGGCTACACCTTC